Shown below are 28 T cell receptor beta chains from a single sample sequenced in a study of T-cell memory formation after mild COVID-19 (dated by TCRdb to about 2021). Library preparation was by 5' RACE. Sequencing was carried out with an Illumina NovaSeq 6000. TCRdb reran the public reads through fastp at Q25 and MiXCR, keeping productive beta chains. Rows are combined by CDR3 protein, so each entry shows the most common genes and DNA. Here the sample has around 180,000 distinct CDR3 sequences; 16% occur a single time. Of the sample, about 2.1% falls within the top ten clones. Sequencing was carried out using PBMCs or a T cell subset sorted from them (not recorded which). These receptors all come from an adult woman who had mild COVID-19 (a few samples of this study predate the infection). The sample titles of this study are shuffled in the database, so cell type and time point are left out; the donor was told from shared clones.

The chain has TRBV12-3 or TRBV12-4 and TRBJ1-2; 7 bases are shared with TRBD1. The CDR3 loop spans 14 amino acids. V lost 6 bases to trimming and J lost 3 bases; unmatched junction nucleotides: 7. CDR3 region: CASSRTGLHYGYTF. The CDR3 nucleotides read TGTGCCAGCAGCCGGACAGGCCTTCACTATGGCTACACCTTC.

This clonotype has ten or more counts. CDR3 region: CASSLETGELFF. Here the CDR3 DNA reads TGTGCCAGCAGCTTAGAAACCGGGGAGCTGTTTTTT. This sequence joins TRBV7-2 and TRBJ2-2; D remains unclear. Trimming took off 1 base at V and 5 bases at J, with 2 bases between the two ends. The V gene's germline CDR1 is SGHTA and CDR2 FQGNSA. This CDR3 region has 12 residues.

This clonotype came up many times. The CDR3 nucleotides are TGCGCCAGCAGCGCCCCGGGGGGCCTTAATGAGCAGTTCTTC. Amino acid sequence: CASSAPGGLNEQFF. J is TRBJ2-1 and V is TRBV5-1; D is perhaps TRBD2 (7 bases). The germline CDR1 and CDR2 sequences are SGHRS and YFSETQ. The V gene lost 4 bases and the J gene lost 7 bases, with 15 bases spanning the gap. The CDR3 has 14 amino acids.

In DNA, the CDR3 is TGTGCCAGCAGCTTAACGGGCCTAGCGGTCGACAATGAGCAGTTCTTC. Residues: CASSLTGLAVDNEQFF. This chain joins TRBV7-3 and TRBJ2-1; TRBD2 aligns across 7 bases. V gave up 0 bases and J gave up 5 bases; unmatched junction bases: 7. The CDR3 spans 16 residues. The germline gives CDR1 SGHTA, CDR2 FQGTGA.

V usage is TRBV12-3 or TRBV12-4 and J usage is TRBJ2-1, with TRBD2 as a possible D gene (6 bases). This CDR3 spans 13 amino acids. V lost 5 bases and J 9 bases, leaving 14 bases between the germline ends. Written as DNA, the CDR3 is TGTGCCAGCAGTCCCGCTAGCGTCTTTGAGCAGTTCTTC. This translates into CASSPASVFEQFF.

This clonotype was seen more than once but under ten times. V is TRBV4-2 and J is TRBJ1-1; the match to TRBD1 covers 11 bases. The V gene's germline CDR1 is LGHNA and CDR2 YNFKEQ. V shed 4 bases, J shed 3 bases, and the junction held 10 bases outside the gene matches. The CDR3 extends over 17 amino acids. CDR3 in amino acids: CASSPVPGQGVHTEAFF. The CDR3 coding sequence is TGTGCCAGCAGCCCCGTCCCGGGACAGGGGGTGCACACTGAAGCTTTCTTT.

V and J are TRBV20-1 and TRBJ2-7; 11 bases fit TRBD2. V shed 3 bases, J shed 0 bases, and the junction held 4 bases outside the gene matches. Looked up from germline, CDR1 is DFQATT and CDR2 is SNEGSKA (reference sequence). The CDR3 is 15 residues long. The CDR3 is CSARPGLAASYEQYF. CDR3 DNA sequence: TGCAGTGCTAGGCCGGGACTAGCGGCCTCCTACGAGCAGTACTTC.

This rearrangement joins TRBV19 to TRBJ1-1; D is ambiguous. Trimming shortened V by 6 bases and J by 0 bases, and 14 bases separated the two germline ends. The CDR3 covers 15 residues. The germline gives CDR1 LNHDA, CDR2 SQIVND (reference sequence). CDR3 DNA sequence: TGTGCCAGTAGAGGGAGAGTAAAACTGAACACTGAAGCTTTCTTT. It is translated as CASRGRVKLNTEAFF.

This clonotype was seen at least ten times. The chain links TRBV5-1 to TRBJ2-3; 8 bases are a match to TRBD2. This CDR3 comprises 17 residues. Per germline, CDR1 SGHRS and CDR2 YFSETQ. The V gene end was trimmed by 1 base and the J gene end by 0 bases; junction bases not matched to a gene: 7. The CDR3 reads CASSLLRSGGSTDTQYF. CDR3 nucleotide sequence: TGCGCCAGCAGCTTGTTGAGAAGCGGGGGCAGCACAGATACGCAGTATTTT.

This clonotype has more than one count but fewer than ten. This sequence joins TRBV12-3 or TRBV12-4 and TRBJ1-1, with a possible D match to TRBD1 (6 bases). The ends were cut back, 8 bases at V and 0 bases at J, with 16 bases in the middle. The CDR3 extends over 15 amino acids. The CDR3 coding sequence is TGTGCCAGCCTCCCCGGGGGACACATGAACACTGAAGCTTTCTTT. Protein product: CASLPGGHMNTEAFF.

The CDR3 DNA reads as TGCGCCAGCAAACCCACATTAAGACAGGGGCTATACAATGAGCAGTTCTTC. Translated: CASKPTLRQGLYNEQFF. The chain has TRBV5-1 and TRBJ2-1; 8 nucleotides match TRBD1. The germline V gene has CDR1 SGHRS and CDR2 YFSETQ. The CDR3 loop spans 17 amino acids. J gave up 4 bases and V 6 bases, and 15 bases lay outside the gene matches.

The genes are TRBV20-1 and TRBJ1-1, with 7 bases aligning to TRBD1. With 4 bases clipped from V and 0 bases from J, the junction kept 8 bases outside the gene matches. CDR1 is DFQATT and CDR2 is SNEGSKA in the germline V gene (reference sequence). This CDR3 region has 15 residues. CDR3 protein: CSAISGTVMNTEAFF. CDR3 in DNA: TGCAGTGCTATCTCCGGGACAGTCATGAACACTGAAGCTTTCTTT.

The chain employs TRBV9 and TRBJ2-3; 7 bases are a match to TRBD2. Germline assignment: CDR1 SGDLS and CDR2 YYNGEE. V lost 5 bases, J lost 0 bases, and 6 bases stayed unmatched. The CDR3 runs to 15 residues. Here the CDR3 DNA reads TGTGCCAGCAGTGGTACTAGCGCAAGCACAGATACGCAGTATTTT. It codes for CASSGTSASTDTQYF.

This clonotype was observed a few times. The V gene is TRBV20-1, the J gene TRBJ2-7, with 7 bases that match TRBD1. V lost 5 bases, J lost 0 bases, and 1 base stayed unmatched. CDR1 DFQATT and CDR2 SNEGSKA come from the germline V gene (reference sequence). The CDR3 has 12 residues. The CDR3 DNA follows: TGCAGTGCTGGGACAGTCTCCTACGAGCAGTACTTC. This gives the protein CSAGTVSYEQYF.

This clonotype was seen a handful of times. CDR3 sequence (DNA): TGCGCCAGCAGCTTGGGTCCGTTCAGAGGGAGGGCAGCAGATACGCAGTATTTT. Residues: CASSLGPFRGRAADTQYF. The genes are TRBV5-1 and TRBJ2-3; 7 bases map to TRBD2. Per the germline V gene, CDR1 is SGHRS and CDR2 is YFSETQ. The CDR3 extends over 18 amino acids. The V segment lost 0 bases and the J segment 4 bases; nucleotides outside the gene matches: 14.

This clonotype was seen more than once but under ten times. V usage is TRBV5-1 and J usage is TRBJ2-7, with 9 bases aligning to TRBD1. The V and J ends lost 5 bases and 0 bases, in that order; junction bases with no gene match: 12. The CDR3 is made up of 17 amino acids. Germline values: CDR1 SGHRS, CDR2 YFSETQ. The CDR3: CASRTSGQGRNSYEQYF. The CDR3 DNA follows: TGCGCCAGCAGAACTTCCGGACAGGGGCGAAACTCCTACGAGCAGTACTTC.

This clonotype was recorded many times. The genes are TRBV12-3 or TRBV12-4 and TRBJ2-1; tentatively, D is TRBD1 or TRBD2 (5 bases each). The length of the CDR3 is 15 residues. The V end lost 0 bases, the J end lost 9 bases, and 15 bases lay between the germline ends. The CDR3 bases are TGTGCCAGCAGTTTAGCCGGGACCGGCCTGGGTGAGCAGTTCTTC. Protein: CASSLAGTGLGEQFF.

This clonotype was recorded a few times. DNA for the CDR3: TGCAGCGGTATGTACGGGACTTTTAACACTGAAGCTTTCTTT. Translated, it gives CSGMYGTFNTEAFF. This chain joins TRBV29-1 and TRBJ1-1, with a tentative D call TRBD1 (5 bases). Germline CDR1 and CDR2: SQVTM and ANQGSEA. Trimming took off 7 bases at V and 2 bases at J, with 17 bases between the two ends. The CDR3 extends over 14 amino acids. The variable domain in full, with the rest retrieved from reference TRBV29-1 and TRBJ1-1, is SAVISQKPSRDICQRGTSLTIQCQVDSQVTMMFWYRQQPGQSLTLIATANQGSEATYESGFVIDKFPISRPNLTFSTLTVSNMSPEDSSIYLCSGMYGTFNTEAFFGQGTRLTVV.

The genes are TRBV5-1 and TRBJ1-1, with 10 nucleotides matching TRBD1. Unmatched junction bases numbered 10, after V lost 8 bases and J lost 3 bases. The length of the CDR3 is 15 residues. Germline assignment: CDR1 SGHRS and CDR2 YFSETQ. The CDR3 nucleotides read TGCGCCAGTCAGACAGGGGGCGGTGGAGACACTGAAGCTTTCTTT. Protein product: CASQTGGGGDTEAFF. The entire variable domain, with the rest obtained from reference TRBV5-1 and TRBJ1-1, is as follows: KAGVTQTPRYLIKTRGQQVTLSCSPISGHRSVSWYQQTPGQGLQFLFEYFSETQRNKGNFPGRFSGRQFSNSRSEMNVSTLELGDSALYLCASQTGGGGDTEAFFGQGTRLTVV.

This clonotype was detected only a few times. The gene calls are TRBV5-1 and TRBJ2-1; TRBD1 agrees at 12 bases. This CDR3 is 15 amino acids long. The junction had 7 bases not matched to a gene; V was cut back by 4 bases and J by 8 bases. In germline, CDR1 is SGHRS, CDR2 YFSETQ. This chain's CDR3 is CASSTGTGGFYEQFF. As DNA, the CDR3 is TGCGCCAGCAGCACCGGGACAGGGGGCTTCTATGAGCAGTTCTTC. The complete variable domain, with remaining parts taken from reference TRBV5-1 and TRBJ2-1, reads KAGVTQTPRYLIKTRGQQVTLSCSPISGHRSVSWYQQTPGQGLQFLFEYFSETQRNKGNFPGRFSGRQFSNSRSEMNVSTLELGDSALYLCASSTGTGGFYEQFFGPGTRLTVL.

This clonotype was seen only a few times. The chain couples TRBV4-1 to TRBJ2-6; 7 positions match TRBD1. Losses at the gene ends were 0 bases for V and 5 bases for J; bases not matched to a gene: 10. Germline assignment: CDR1 MGHRA and CDR2 YSYEKL. There are 18 residues in the CDR3. The CDR3 DNA is TGCGCCAGCAGCCAAGATCGGCCAGGGGGTCTCCGGGCCAACGTCCTGACTTTC. It specifies CASSQDRPGGLRANVLTF.

The chain is built from TRBV11-2 and TRBJ1-1; 8 nucleotides align to TRBD1. Trimming cost V 4 bases and J 5 bases; bases outside gene matches: 9. Germline CDR1 and CDR2: SGHAT and FQNNGV. This CDR3 has 15 residues. CDR3 residues: CASSSSDRAGTEAFF. Written as DNA, the CDR3 is TGTGCCAGCAGCTCGTCGGACAGGGCAGGGACTGAAGCTTTCTTT.

A few counts support this clonotype. The V and J genes are TRBV20-1 and TRBJ1-3; D gene uncertain. CDR3 length: 12 residues. CDR1 and CDR2 from the germline V gene are DFQATT and SNEGSKA (reference sequence). V was cut by 5 bases and J by 10 bases, with 15 bases left in between. CDR3 bases: TGCAGTGCTGACACGGATGACGGGACCATATATTTT. Its translation is CSADTDDGTIYF.

This clonotype occurred a few times. The chain links TRBV5-1 to TRBJ2-1; 7 nucleotides align to TRBD2. Germline lookup yields CDR1 SGHRS and CDR2 YFSETQ. J was trimmed by 0 bases and V by 6 bases; bases with no gene match: 12. The CDR3 runs to 17 residues. CDR3: CASTTQPRGVSYNEQFF. DNA of the CDR3: TGCGCCAGCACCACTCAACCCCGGGGGGTCTCCTACAATGAGCAGTTCTTC. Full variable domain (outside the CDR3, taken from reference TRBV5-1 and TRBJ2-1): KAGVTQTPRYLIKTRGQQVTLSCSPISGHRSVSWYQQTPGQGLQFLFEYFSETQRNKGNFPGRFSGRQFSNSRSEMNVSTLELGDSALYLCASTTQPRGVSYNEQFFGPGTRLTVL.

The V gene is TRBV7-2, the J gene TRBJ2-2; D uncertain. V was trimmed by 1 base and J by 4 bases, leaving 10 bases between them. This CDR3 comprises 15 residues. Germline loops: CDR1 SGHTA, CDR2 FQGNSA. CDR3 in DNA: TGTGCCAGCAGCTTAGTAGGCAGCATCACCGGGGAGCTGTTTTTT. This encodes CASSLVGSITGELFF.

The V call is TRBV29-1, the J call TRBJ2-3; the match to TRBD1 covers 7 bases. The germline CDR1 and CDR2 sequences are SQVTM and ANQGSEA. Trimming at V came to 6 bases and at J to 0 bases, leaving 9 bases not matched to a gene. The length of the CDR3 is 15 residues. CDR3 sequence (DNA): TGCAGCGTCCCCGGGACAGTTTCTAGCACAGATACGCAGTATTTT. Translating gives CSVPGTVSSTDTQYF.

V is TRBV6-5 and J is TRBJ1-1; 10 bases agree with TRBD1. CDR1 and CDR2 (germline): MNHEY, SVGAGI. This CDR3 comprises 17 residues. V lost 6 bases, J lost 1 base, and 11 bases stayed unmatched. The DNA for the CDR3 is TGTGCCAGCAGACCATCAACGGGACAGGGGACGAACACTGAAGCTTTCTTT. Translating it yields CASRPSTGQGTNTEAFF.

This clonotype occurred a few times. The V and J genes are TRBV20-1 and TRBJ2-7; perhaps TRBD1 as D (6 bases). The germline CDR1 and CDR2 sequences are DFQATT and SNEGSKA (reference sequence). There are 13 residues in the CDR3. Trimming shortened V by 4 bases and J by 0 bases, and 10 bases separated the two germline ends. The CDR3 DNA sequence: TGCAGTGCTACCCAGGACAGCTCCTACGAGCAGTACTTC. Translated: CSATQDSSYEQYF.